What follows are 24 T cell receptor beta chains derived from one specimen sequenced in a study of cytomegalovirus exposure and HLA in healthy donors. The PCR employed 60 Vbeta primers together with 13 Jbeta primers. TCRdb's table, derived via immunoSEQ multiplex PCR, lists solely in-frame clones and lacks some. The table lists more than 150,000 clones, roughly four fifths of them singletons. The sequencing input was PBMCs. Every receptor here comes from a woman aged 25 to 45 in good health and CMV-seronegative.

The rearrangement uses TRBV14 and TRBJ1-2; 9 nucleotides line up with TRBD1. V trimming: 4 bases; J trimming: 5 bases; junction bases outside the gene matches: 8. The CDR3 extends over 15 amino acids. In germline, CDR1 is SGHDN, CDR2 FVKESK. DNA of the CDR3: TGTGCCAGCAGCCCCCCCGGACAGGGGATGTATGGCTACACCTTC. Residues: CASSPPGQGMYGYTF.

The chain recombines TRBV5-1 with TRBJ2-7; TRBD2 matches at 7 bases. CDR3 length equals 14 residues. The trim removed 2 bases at V and 7 bases at J, leaving 9 bases unmatched. Germline values: CDR1 SGHRS, CDR2 YFSETQ. Here the CDR3 reads CASSFEGGPGEQYF. In DNA, the CDR3 is TGCGCCAGCAGCTTCGAGGGAGGGCCCGGGGAGCAGTACTTC.

The CDR3 DNA follows: TGTGCCAGCAGTTCTTATATTGGACAGGGGGTGGGGCAGTACTTC. Protein: CASSSYIGQGVGQYF. V usage is TRBV28 and J usage is TRBJ2-7, with TRBD1 identical over 10 bases. The germline CDR1 and CDR2 sequences are MDHEN and SYDVKM. CDR3 length equals 15 residues. Trimming removed 4 bases from V and 9 bases from J; junction bases left unmatched: 12.

The V and J genes are TRBV9 and TRBJ2-1; TRBD2 might be the D (6 bases). V gave up 1 base and J gave up 2 bases, with 13 bases separating them. There are 16 residues in the CDR3. Germline V lookup: CDR1 SGDLS, CDR2 YYNGEE. The CDR3: CASSVQAGMTYNEQFF. The CDR3 DNA reads TGTGCCAGCAGCGTACAAGCGGGTATGACCTACAATGAGCAGTTCTTC.

The V and J genes are TRBV19 and TRBJ2-7; 8 bases map to TRBD1. Trimming removed 8 bases from V and 3 bases from J; junction bases left unmatched: 6. Per the germline V gene, CDR1 is LNHDA and CDR2 is SQIVND (reference sequence). The CDR3 is 13 amino acids. The CDR3 loop reads CASVGTGGYEQYF. CDR3 bases: TGTGCCAGTGTCGGGACAGGAGGCTACGAGCAGTACTTC.

The rearrangement joins TRBV7-7 to TRBJ2-5; D ambiguous. From germline, CDR1 is SSHAT and CDR2 FNYEAQ (reference sequence). The length of the CDR3 is 16 residues. V dropped 1 base and J dropped 2 bases, with 14 bases sitting between them. CDR3 sequence reads: CASSLGAKSGQETQYF. Here the CDR3 DNA reads TGTGCCAGCAGCTTAGGCGCGAAGTCAGGTCAAGAGACCCAGTACTTC.

The chain joins TRBV10-3 to TRBJ1-6; D gene unclear. The V end was cut by 6 bases, the J end by 8 bases, with 11 bases between. Germline V gives CDR1 ENHRY, CDR2 SYGVKD. The CDR3 loop spans 13 amino acids. The CDR3 DNA follows: TGTGCCATCAGGTCGCCCGGGGATTCACCCCTCCACTTT. Encoded protein: CAIRSPGDSPLHF.

This chain connects TRBV21-1 to TRBJ1-5; whether TRBD1, the table's D call, matches the DNA was not checked. TRBV21-1 constitutes a pseudogene. This CDR3 is built from 18 residues. This CDR3 reads CASSKTGSFKNSNQPQHF. The CDR3 nucleotides are TGTGCCAGCAGCAAGACAGGGAGTTTCAAGAATAGCAATCAGCCCCAGCATTTT.

This chain links TRBV5-4 with TRBJ1-4; 9 nucleotides line up with TRBD1. The CDR3 is 18 residues long. CDR1 and CDR2 from the germline V gene are SGHNT and YYREEE (reference sequence). Unmatched junction bases numbered 12, after V lost 4 bases and J lost 2 bases. CDR3 nucleotide sequence: TGTGCCAGCAGCCCTGATCCGGGACAGGGATGGACTAATGAAAAACTGTTTTTT. This sequence encodes CASSPDPGQGWTNEKLFF. Combining the CDR3 with reference TRBV5-4 and TRBJ1-4 gives the whole variable domain ETGVTQSPTHLIKTRGQQVTLRCSSQSGHNTVSWYQQALGQGPQFIFQYYREEENGRGNFPPRFSGLQFPNYSSELNVNALELDDSALYLCASSPDPGQGWTNEKLFFGSGTQLSVL.

The genes are TRBV19 and TRBJ1-2, with 8 bases aligning to TRBD1. The V gene's germline CDR1 is LNHDA and CDR2 SQIVND (reference sequence). CDR3 length: 14 amino acids. V trimming: 4 bases; J trimming: 5 bases; junction bases outside the gene matches: 6. CDR3 nucleotide sequence: TGTGCCAGTAGTACCAGGACAGGGTTTTATGGCTACACCTTC. Protein sequence: CASSTRTGFYGYTF.

The rearrangement uses TRBV2 and TRBJ1-2; 9 bases align to TRBD1. This CDR3 spans 13 amino acids. Germline lookup yields CDR1 SNHLY and CDR2 FYNNEI. Unmatched junction bases numbered 5, after V lost 6 bases and J lost 6 bases. CDR3 sequence: CASSSGTGNGYTF. CDR3 nucleotide sequence: TGTGCCAGCAGCTCAGGGACAGGGAATGGCTACACCTTC.

This clone occurred a few times. V gene TRBV2 combines with J gene TRBJ2-2, with 8 bases matching TRBD2. The CDR3 runs 16 residues. V dropped 2 bases and J dropped 5; count of bases not matched to a gene: 7. Germline CDR1 is SNHLY and CDR2 is FYNNEI. CDR3 amino acids: CASSELAGGDTGELFF. Here the CDR3 DNA reads TGTGCCAGCAGTGAACTGGCGGGAGGTGATACCGGGGAGCTGTTTTTT.

This sequence joins TRBV6-1 and TRBJ2-3; 10 nucleotides match TRBD1. Germline lookup yields CDR1 MNHNS and CDR2 SASEGT. The ends lost 6 bases at V and 2 bases at J; junction bases unmatched: 8. The CDR3 spans 16 residues. The chain's CDR3 is CASREPGQGSTDTQYF. CDR3 bases: TGTGCCAGCAGAGAACCGGGACAGGGGTCCACAGATACGCAGTATTTT.

In its sample, this clone was seen once. The genes are TRBV2 and TRBJ1-5, with D possibly TRBD1 on 6 matching bases. Per the germline V gene, CDR1 is SNHLY and CDR2 is FYNNEI. The CDR3 runs 14 residues. Trimming removed 3 bases at V and 5 bases at J, with 11 bases between. The CDR3 coding sequence is TGTGCCAGCAGTGACAGGGGCCCCTATCAGCCCCAGCATTTT. It encodes CASSDRGPYQPQHF.

The V call is TRBV5-1, the J call TRBJ2-1; possible D gene TRBD2, 7 bases. Trimming stripped 4 bases from V and 7 bases from J, with 18 bases between. Germline V gene sequence: CDR1 SGHRS, CDR2 YFSETQ. The CDR3 totals 15 residues. The CDR3 DNA reads TGCGCCAGCAGCCCCCGGGGGGCGTACGAAAATGAGCAGTTCTTC. Protein: CASSPRGAYENEQFF.

The chain combines TRBV30 with TRBJ1-1; D perhaps matches TRBD1 (6 bases). The CDR3 sequence is 16 residues long. CDR1 and CDR2 from the germline V gene are GTSNPN and SVGIG (reference sequence). The ends were cut back, 0 bases at V and 1 base at J, with 15 bases in the middle. The CDR3 here is CAWSVIGGRRNTEAFF. CDR3 DNA sequence: TGTGCCTGGAGTGTAATAGGGGGACGGAGGAACACTGAAGCTTTCTTT.

J is TRBJ2-1 and V is TRBV6-1, with TRBD2 matching 8 bases. The CDR3 runs 14 residues. Germline values: CDR1 MNHNS, CDR2 SASEGT. The trim removed 4 bases at V and 5 bases at J, leaving 4 bases unmatched. As DNA, the CDR3 is TGTGCCAGCAGTGGCCCGGGAGGGGACAATGAGCAGTTCTTC. Its protein product is CASSGPGGDNEQFF.

This sequence joins TRBV28 and TRBJ1-5; D is uncertain. The CDR3 contains 13 residues. Trimming left V 5 bases short and J 5 bases short, with 10 bases between. Per the germline V gene, CDR1 is MDHEN and CDR2 is SYDVKM. Written as DNA, the CDR3 is TGTGCCAGCAGTGCCACTCCTTATCAGCCCCAGCATTTT. Amino acids: CASSATPYQPQHF.

This clone turned up a few times. The chain uses TRBV11-2 and TRBJ2-7, with D tentatively TRBD2 (7 bases). The CDR3 loop spans 15 amino acids. V dropped 3 bases and J dropped 3 bases, with 15 bases sitting between them. Looked up from germline, CDR1 is SGHAT and CDR2 is FQNNGV. The CDR3 sequence is CASSFAGGGLYEQYF. The CDR3 DNA reads as TGTGCCAGCAGCTTTGCGGGCGGGGGCCTCTACGAGCAGTACTTC.

This CDR3 is CASRETANYGYTF. In DNA, the CDR3 is TGTGCCAGCAGAGAGACAGCAAACTATGGCTACACCTTC. This rearrangement joins TRBV28 to TRBJ1-2, with a weak D call TRBD1 (5 bases). The CDR3 loop spans 13 amino acids. The ends were cut back, 6 bases at V and 2 bases at J, with 10 bases in the middle. Per germline, CDR1 MDHEN and CDR2 SYDVKM.

The gene calls are TRBV18 and TRBJ2-5; TRBD1 matches at 7 bases. After removal of 5 bases from V and 4 bases from J, the junction contained 13 bases not matched to a gene. The CDR3 sequence is 16 residues long. Germline V gene lookup returns CDR1 KGHSH and CDR2 LQKENI. The CDR3 nucleotides are TGTGCCAGCTCAGCAACCTCGACAGGGATGGGAGAGACCCAGTACTTC. Translated: CASSATSTGMGETQYF. The whole variable domain, remainder taken from reference TRBV18 and TRBJ2-5, is NAGVMQNPRHLVRRRGQEARLRCSPMKGHSHVYWYRQLPEEGLKFMVYLQKENIIDESGMPKERFSAEFPKEGPSILRIQQVVRGDSAAYFCASSATSTGMGETQYFGPGTRLLVL.

The rearrangement uses TRBV5-1 and TRBJ1-1, with 7 nucleotides matching TRBD1. J gave up 1 base and V 7 bases, and 10 bases lay outside the gene matches. The CDR3 spans 15 residues. Germline CDR1 SGHRS, CDR2 YFSETQ. The CDR3 DNA is TGCGCCAGCCGACAGGGTGAAAGATGGAACACTGAAGCTTTCTTT. This gives the protein CASRQGERWNTEAFF.

This clone was detected once. The chain has TRBV12-5 and TRBJ2-5, with TRBD2 as a possible D gene (5 bases). Trimming left V 0 bases short and J 2 bases short, with 13 bases between. CDR3 length: 16 residues. Germline values: CDR1 LGHNT, CDR2 FRNRAP. The CDR3 here is CASGLVLGRTQETQYF. CDR3 nucleotide sequence: TGTGCTAGTGGTTTGGTACTAGGGCGGACTCAAGAGACCCAGTACTTC.

The rearrangement links TRBV7-2 to TRBJ2-5; TRBD1 is a possible D gene (6 bases). V was trimmed by 5 bases and J by 1 base, leaving 17 bases between them. CDR3 length: 16 amino acids. Germline CDR1 reads SGHTA; CDR2 reads FQGNSA. The CDR3 DNA is TGTGCCAGCAGCGTGGGGGCTTTGAGCGGCCAAGAGACCCAGTACTTC. This translates into CASSVGALSGQETQYF.